The T cell receptor (beta chain) described here comes from a study of blood T cell repertoires in COVID-19. Study summary: PBMCs, B-cell-depleted T cells, or T cells were the source of the cDNA or gDNA that made up the material.

The CDR3 runs to 17 residues. V lost 2 bases and J lost 4; bases outside the gene matches: 12. CDR1 LGHDT and CDR2 YNNKEL come from the germline V gene (reference sequence). As processed by the authors: Amplification from reference gene primers served as the basis for estimated nucleated cell counts. Here immunoSEQ multiplex PCR was the method, and the copy in TCRdb shows in-frame clones only, minus some. D and trimming come from the DNA, and the V and J calls and clone size come from that table. The sample has 340,000 or so clones, 87% seen once. The source is a man in his fifties with active or convalescent COVID-19. The sequencing input was peripheral blood. V is TRBV3-1 (or the pseudogene TRBV3-2) and J is TRBJ2-5; 8 bases fit TRBD2. The CDR3 coding sequence is TGTGCCAGCAGCCAAATGCCGGGGGGGAAGCTCGGAGAGACCCAGTACTTC. Amino acids: CASSQMPGGKLGETQYF.